This record covers a single T cell receptor beta chain. These data originate in a study of shared clonotypes between healthy human individuals. The donor population consisted of healthy HIV-negative adults with no recent acute infections or vaccinations. V was clipped by 5 bases and J by 6 bases; unmatched bases: 9. The CDR3 consists of 15 residues. The V gene's germline CDR1 is MNHNS and CDR2 SASEGT. Assay used: immunoSEQ multiplex PCR; TCRdb lists only in-frame clones, some missing. The data hold over 2 million clones, with around 95% observed a single time. The chain has TRBV6-1 and TRBJ1-5; 8 nucleotides line up with TRBD1. Sequenced input: naive CD4+ T cells sorted from blood. As for subset: CD45RA+ positively selected. The TCR comes from a man in his late teens or twenties in good health. The CDR3 region has the DNA TGTGCCAGCAGTTCGGGACAGGTGGTTAGTCAGCCCCAGCATTTT. This sequence encodes CASSSGQVVSQPQHF.